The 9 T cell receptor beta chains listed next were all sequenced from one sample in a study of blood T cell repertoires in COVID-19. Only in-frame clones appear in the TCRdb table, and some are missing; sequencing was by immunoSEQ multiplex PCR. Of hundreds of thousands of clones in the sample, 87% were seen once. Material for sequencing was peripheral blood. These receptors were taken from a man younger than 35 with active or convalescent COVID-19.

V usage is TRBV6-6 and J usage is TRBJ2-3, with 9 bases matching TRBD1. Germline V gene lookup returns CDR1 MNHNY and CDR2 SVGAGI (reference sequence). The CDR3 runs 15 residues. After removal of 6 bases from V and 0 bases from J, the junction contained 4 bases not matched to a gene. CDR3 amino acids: CASRTGGASTDTQYF. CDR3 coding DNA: TGTGCCAGCAGGACAGGGGGGGCTAGCACAGATACGCAGTATTTT.

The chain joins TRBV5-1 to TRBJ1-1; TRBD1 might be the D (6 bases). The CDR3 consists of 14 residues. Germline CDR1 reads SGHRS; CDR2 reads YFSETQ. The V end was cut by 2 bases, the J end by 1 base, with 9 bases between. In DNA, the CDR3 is TGCGCCAGCAGCTTACCACAGGGGAACACTGAAGCTTTCTTT. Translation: CASSLPQGNTEAFF.

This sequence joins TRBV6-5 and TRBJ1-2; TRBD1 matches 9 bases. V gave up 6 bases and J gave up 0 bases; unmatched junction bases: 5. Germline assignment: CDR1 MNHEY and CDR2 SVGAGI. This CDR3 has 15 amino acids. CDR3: CASSTTGGANYGYTF. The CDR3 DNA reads TGTGCCAGCAGCACGACAGGGGGGGCTAACTATGGCTACACCTTC.

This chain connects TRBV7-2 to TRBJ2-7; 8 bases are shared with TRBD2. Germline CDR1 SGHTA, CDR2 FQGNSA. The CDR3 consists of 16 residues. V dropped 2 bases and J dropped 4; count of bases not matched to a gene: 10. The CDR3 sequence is CASSLKSSSGSYEQYF. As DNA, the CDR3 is TGTGCCAGCAGCTTAAAGTCATCGAGCGGGAGTTACGAGCAGTACTTC.

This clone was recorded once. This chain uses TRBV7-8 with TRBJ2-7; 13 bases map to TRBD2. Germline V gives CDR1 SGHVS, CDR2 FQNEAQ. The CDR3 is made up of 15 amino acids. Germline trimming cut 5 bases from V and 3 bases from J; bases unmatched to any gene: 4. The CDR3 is CASSRGLAGIYEQYF. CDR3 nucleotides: TGTGCCAGCAGCCGGGGACTAGCGGGGATCTACGAGCAGTACTTC.

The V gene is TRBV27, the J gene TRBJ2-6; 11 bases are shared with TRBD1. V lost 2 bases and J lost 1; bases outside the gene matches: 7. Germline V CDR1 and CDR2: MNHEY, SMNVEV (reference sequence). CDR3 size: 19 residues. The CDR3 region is CASSLSTGTGGSGANVLTF. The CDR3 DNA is TGTGCCAGCAGTTTAAGTACAGGGACAGGGGGATCTGGGGCCAACGTCCTGACTTTC.

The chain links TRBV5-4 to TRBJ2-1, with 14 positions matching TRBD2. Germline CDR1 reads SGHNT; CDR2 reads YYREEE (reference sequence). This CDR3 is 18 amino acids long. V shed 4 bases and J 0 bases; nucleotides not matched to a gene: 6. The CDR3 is CASSGGTSGSDSYNEQFF. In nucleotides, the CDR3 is TGTGCCAGCAGCGGCGGGACTAGCGGGAGCGACTCCTACAATGAGCAGTTCTTC.

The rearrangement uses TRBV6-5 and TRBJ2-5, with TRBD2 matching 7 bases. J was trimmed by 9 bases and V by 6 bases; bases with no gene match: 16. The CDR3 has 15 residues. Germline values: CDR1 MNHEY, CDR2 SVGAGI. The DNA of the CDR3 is TGTGCCAGCAGGGGGCTGGCGGGAGCGTCTTGGGCCCAGTACTTC. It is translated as CASRGLAGASWAQYF.

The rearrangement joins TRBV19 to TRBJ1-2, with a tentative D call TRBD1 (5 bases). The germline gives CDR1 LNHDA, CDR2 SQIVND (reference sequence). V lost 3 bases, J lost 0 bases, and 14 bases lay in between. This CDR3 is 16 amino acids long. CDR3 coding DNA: TGTGCCAGTAGTATTCTCTTGACAGCCTCTAACTATGGCTACACCTTC. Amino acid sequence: CASSILLTASNYGYTF.